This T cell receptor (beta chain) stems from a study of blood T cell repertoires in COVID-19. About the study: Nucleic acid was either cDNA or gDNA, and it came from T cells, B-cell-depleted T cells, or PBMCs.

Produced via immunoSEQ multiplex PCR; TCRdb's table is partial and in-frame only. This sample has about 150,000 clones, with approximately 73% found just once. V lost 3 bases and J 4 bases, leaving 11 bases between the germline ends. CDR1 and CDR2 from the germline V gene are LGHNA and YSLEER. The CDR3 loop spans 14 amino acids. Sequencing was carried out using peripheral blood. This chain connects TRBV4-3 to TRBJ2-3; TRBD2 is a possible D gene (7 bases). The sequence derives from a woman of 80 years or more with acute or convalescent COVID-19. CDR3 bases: TGCGCCAGCAGCCAGGGGGCGGGGGCAGATACGCAGTATTTT. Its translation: CASSQGAGADTQYF.